There are many counts of the clone carrying this TCR beta chain. Its cognate antigen is unknown. Individual cDNA molecules received unique molecular identifiers in the library. TCRdb re-derived calls from the RACE reads in MiXCR, one entry per CDR3 protein. The sample carries fewer than 45,000 distinct CDR3 sequences, about 4% recorded once. Trimming took 6 bases from V and 5 from J; bases not matched to a gene: 9. The CDR3 has 15 amino acids. Germline CDR1 is MNHEY and CDR2 is SVGAGI. The sample belongs to a study of human T cells and chemical hapten exposure. Overall study context: Patients got weekly scalp diphenylcyclopropenone doses over the roughly 24-week study. The study, taken as a whole, reports: Against controls, expanded TCRs gave rise to significantly more large CDR3 similarity clusters. The number of TCRs over 1 in 1000 frequency stayed unchanged after DPC.

As to time point: patch test 1, 2 weeks after DPC sensitization. Noted treatment: therapeutic diphenylcyclopropenone sensitization with weekly scalp DPC. Unseparated into fractions, whole blood served as the source from which total RNA was extracted. This TCR was sampled from a man in his fifties with alopecia areata. Some clones in this sample may be carry-over from other donors' samples. Sequences were derived from whole blood, sampled in connection with sensitization to the hapten diphenylcyclopropenone (DPC). V gene TRBV6-5 combines with J gene TRBJ1-5; TRBD1 aligns across 8 bases. DNA for the CDR3: TGTGCCAGCAGAATCTCAGGACAGGGCGATCAGCCCCAGCATTTT. Its protein product is CASRISGQGDQPQHF.